This T cell receptor (beta chain) was documented in a study of blood T cell repertoires in COVID-19. Overall study context: COVID-19 samples collected from the United States, Italy and Spain covered acute and convalescent phases. The cDNA or gDNA used as material had been derived from T cells, B-cell-depleted T cells, or PBMCs.

CDR1 and CDR2 from the germline V gene are SGHAT and FQNNGV. This CDR3 is built from 14 residues. J lost 10 bases, V lost 5 bases, and 9 bases had no gene match. In the original analysis: Estimates of nucleated cell counts were drawn from the amplification of reference gene primers. Some clones are missing from TCRdb's copy, which holds only in-frame ones; the method was immunoSEQ multiplex PCR. The V and J calls and clone size were taken over from that table, and D and trimming were inferred from the DNA. Of about 13,000 clones listed, 90% were seen once; the top ten hold around 20%. This receptor was taken from a human donor with active COVID-19. The donor label of this sample is uncertain. The rearrangement links TRBV11-2 to TRBJ2-1; 9 bases are a match to TRBD1. The source material was peripheral blood. The CDR3 DNA follows: TGTGCCAGCAGCATCGACAGGGGGTCTCGCGAGCAGTTCTTC. Its translation: CASSIDRGSREQFF. Variable domain in full (rest from reference TRBV11-2 and TRBJ2-1): EAGVAQSPRYKIIEKRQSVAFWCNPISGHATLYWYQQILGQGPKLLIQFQNNGVVDDSQLPKDRFSAERLKGVDSTLKIQPAKLEDSAVYLCASSIDRGSREQFFGPGTRLTVL.